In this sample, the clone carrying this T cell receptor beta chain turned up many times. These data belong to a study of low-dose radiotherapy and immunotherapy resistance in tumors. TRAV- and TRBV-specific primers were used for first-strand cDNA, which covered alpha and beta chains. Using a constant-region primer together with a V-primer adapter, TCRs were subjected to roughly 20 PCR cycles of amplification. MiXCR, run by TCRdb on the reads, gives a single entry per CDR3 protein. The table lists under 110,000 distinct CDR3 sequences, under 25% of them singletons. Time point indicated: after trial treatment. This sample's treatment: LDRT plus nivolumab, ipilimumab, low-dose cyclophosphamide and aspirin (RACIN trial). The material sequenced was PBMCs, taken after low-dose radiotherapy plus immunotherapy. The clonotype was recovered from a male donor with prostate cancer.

The DNA of the CDR3 is TGTGCCTGGAGTGTCCGGCCGCCCCCAGGCGAGCAGTACTTC. Its protein is CAWSVRPPPGEQYF. V is TRBV30 and J is TRBJ2-7; D call uncertain. The CDR3 is made up of 14 amino acids. Germline V gene sequence: CDR1 GTSNPN, CDR2 SVGIG (reference sequence). The V gene lost 0 bases and the J gene lost 6 bases, with 15 bases spanning the gap.